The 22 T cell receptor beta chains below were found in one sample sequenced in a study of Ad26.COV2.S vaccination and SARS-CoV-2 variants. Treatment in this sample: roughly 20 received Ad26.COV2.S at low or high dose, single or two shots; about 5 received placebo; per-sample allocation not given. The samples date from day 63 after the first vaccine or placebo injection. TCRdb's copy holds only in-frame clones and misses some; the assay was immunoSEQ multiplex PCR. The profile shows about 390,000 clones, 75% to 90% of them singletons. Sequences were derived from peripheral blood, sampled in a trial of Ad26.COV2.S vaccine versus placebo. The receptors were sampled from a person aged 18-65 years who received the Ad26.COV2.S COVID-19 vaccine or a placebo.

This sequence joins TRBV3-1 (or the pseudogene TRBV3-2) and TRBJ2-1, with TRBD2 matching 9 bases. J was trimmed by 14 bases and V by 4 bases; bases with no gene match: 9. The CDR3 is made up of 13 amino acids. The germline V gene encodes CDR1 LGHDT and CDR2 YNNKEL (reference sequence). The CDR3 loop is CASSPRGGASEFF. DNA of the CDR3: TGTGCCAGCAGCCCTCGCGGGGGGGCCAGCGAGTTCTTC.

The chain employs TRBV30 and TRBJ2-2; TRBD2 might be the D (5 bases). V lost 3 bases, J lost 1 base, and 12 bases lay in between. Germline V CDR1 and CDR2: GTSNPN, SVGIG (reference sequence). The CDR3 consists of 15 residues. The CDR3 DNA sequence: TGTGCCTGGAGCCGGGATATGGGGAACACCGGGGAGCTGTTTTTT. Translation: CAWSRDMGNTGELFF.

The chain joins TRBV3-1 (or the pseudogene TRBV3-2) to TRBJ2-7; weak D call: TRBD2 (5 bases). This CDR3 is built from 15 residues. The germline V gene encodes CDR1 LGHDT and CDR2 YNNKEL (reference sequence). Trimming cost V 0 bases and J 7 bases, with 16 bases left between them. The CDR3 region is CASSQDRGLYKEQYF. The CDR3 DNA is TGTGCCAGCAGCCAAGATCGGGGTCTATACAAGGAGCAGTACTTC.

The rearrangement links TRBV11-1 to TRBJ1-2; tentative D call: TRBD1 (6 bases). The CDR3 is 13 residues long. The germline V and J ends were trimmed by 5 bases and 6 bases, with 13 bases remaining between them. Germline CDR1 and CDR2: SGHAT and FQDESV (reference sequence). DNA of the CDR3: TGTGCCAGCAGCGCCTTGAACAGGGATGGCTACACCTTC. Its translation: CASSALNRDGYTF.

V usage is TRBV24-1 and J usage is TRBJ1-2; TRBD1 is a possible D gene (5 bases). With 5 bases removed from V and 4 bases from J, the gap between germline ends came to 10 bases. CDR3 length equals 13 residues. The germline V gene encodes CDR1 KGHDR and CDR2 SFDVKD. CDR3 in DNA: TGTGCCACCAGTGCCCAGGGCTTCTATGGCTACACCTTC. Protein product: CATSAQGFYGYTF.

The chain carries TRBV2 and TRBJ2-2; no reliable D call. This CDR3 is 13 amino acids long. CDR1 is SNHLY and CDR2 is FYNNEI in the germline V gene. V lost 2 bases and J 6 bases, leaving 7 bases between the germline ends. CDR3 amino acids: CASSESGAGELFF. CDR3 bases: TGTGCCAGCAGTGAATCTGGGGCCGGGGAGCTGTTTTTT.

This CDR3 is CASSQQLAGGSRNEQFF. The DNA for the CDR3 is TGCGCCAGCAGCCAGCAACTAGCGGGGGGGTCGAGGAATGAGCAGTTCTTC. The genes are TRBV4-3 and TRBJ2-1, with 13 bases matching TRBD2. This CDR3 has 17 residues. Germline-derived CDR1 and CDR2 are LGHNA and YSLEER. V trimming: 3 bases; J trimming: 7 bases; junction bases outside the gene matches: 9.

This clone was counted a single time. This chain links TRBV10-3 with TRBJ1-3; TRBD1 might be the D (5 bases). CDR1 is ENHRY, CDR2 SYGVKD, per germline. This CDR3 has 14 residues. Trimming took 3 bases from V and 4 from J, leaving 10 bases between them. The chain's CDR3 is CAISDEGKGNTIYF. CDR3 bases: TGTGCCATCAGTGATGAGGGGAAAGGAAACACCATATATTTT.

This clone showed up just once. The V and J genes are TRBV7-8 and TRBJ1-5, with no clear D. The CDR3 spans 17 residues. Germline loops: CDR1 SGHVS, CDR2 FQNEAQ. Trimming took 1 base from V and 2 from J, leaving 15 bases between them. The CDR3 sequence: CASSLGSFGMGNQPQHF. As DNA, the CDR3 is TGTGCCAGCAGCTTAGGATCCTTTGGCATGGGCAATCAGCCCCAGCATTTT.

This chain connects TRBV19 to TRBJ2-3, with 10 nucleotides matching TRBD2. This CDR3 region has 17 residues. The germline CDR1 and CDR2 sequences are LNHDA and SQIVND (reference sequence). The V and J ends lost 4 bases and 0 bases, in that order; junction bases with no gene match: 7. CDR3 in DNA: TGTGCCAGTAGTACCCGGACTAGCGGAGTTAGCACAGATACGCAGTATTTT. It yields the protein CASSTRTSGVSTDTQYF.

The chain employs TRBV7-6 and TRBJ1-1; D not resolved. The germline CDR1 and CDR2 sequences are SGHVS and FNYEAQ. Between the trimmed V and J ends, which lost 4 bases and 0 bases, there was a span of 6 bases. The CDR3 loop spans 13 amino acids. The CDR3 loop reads CASSYGMNTEAFF. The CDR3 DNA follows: TGTGCCAGCAGCTACGGAATGAACACTGAAGCTTTCTTT.

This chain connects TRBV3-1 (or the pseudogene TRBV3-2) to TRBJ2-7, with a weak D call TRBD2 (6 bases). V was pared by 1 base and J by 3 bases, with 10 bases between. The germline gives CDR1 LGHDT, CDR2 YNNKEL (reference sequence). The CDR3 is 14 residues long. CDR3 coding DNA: TGTGCCAGCAGCCAAGGGACTACTGGCTACGAGCAGTACTTC. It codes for CASSQGTTGYEQYF.

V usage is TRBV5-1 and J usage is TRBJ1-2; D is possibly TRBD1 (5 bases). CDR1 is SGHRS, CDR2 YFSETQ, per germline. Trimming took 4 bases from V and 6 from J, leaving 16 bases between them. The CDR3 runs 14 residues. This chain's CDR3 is CASSPQWGGDGYTF. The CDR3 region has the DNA TGCGCCAGCAGCCCTCAATGGGGGGGGGATGGCTACACCTTC.

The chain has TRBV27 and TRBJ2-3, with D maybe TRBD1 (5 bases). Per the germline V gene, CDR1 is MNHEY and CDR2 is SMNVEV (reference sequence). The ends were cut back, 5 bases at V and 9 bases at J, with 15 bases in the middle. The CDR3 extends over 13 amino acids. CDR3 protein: CASSPRASGTQYF. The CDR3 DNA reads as TGTGCCAGCAGTCCCCGGGCCTCAGGGACGCAGTATTTT.

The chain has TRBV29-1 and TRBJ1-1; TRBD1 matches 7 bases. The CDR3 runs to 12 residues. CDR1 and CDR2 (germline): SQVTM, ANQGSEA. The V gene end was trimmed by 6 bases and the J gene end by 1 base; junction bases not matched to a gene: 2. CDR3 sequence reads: CSVNRGNTEAFF. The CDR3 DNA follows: TGCAGCGTAAACAGGGGGAACACTGAAGCTTTCTTT.

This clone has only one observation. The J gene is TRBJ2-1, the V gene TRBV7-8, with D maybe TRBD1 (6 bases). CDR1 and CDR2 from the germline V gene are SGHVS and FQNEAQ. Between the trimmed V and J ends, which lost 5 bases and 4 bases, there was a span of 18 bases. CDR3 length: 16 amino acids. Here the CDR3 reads CASSPRFRGRYNEQFF. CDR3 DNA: TGTGCCAGCAGCCCCAGGTTCAGGGGCAGGTACAATGAGCAGTTCTTC. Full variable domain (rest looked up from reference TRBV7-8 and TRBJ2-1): GAGVSQSPRYKVAKRGQDVALRCDPISGHVSLFWYQQALGQGPEFLTYFQNEAQLDKSGLPSDRFFAERPEGSVSTLKIQRTQQEDSAVYLCASSPRFRGRYNEQFFGPGTRLTVL.

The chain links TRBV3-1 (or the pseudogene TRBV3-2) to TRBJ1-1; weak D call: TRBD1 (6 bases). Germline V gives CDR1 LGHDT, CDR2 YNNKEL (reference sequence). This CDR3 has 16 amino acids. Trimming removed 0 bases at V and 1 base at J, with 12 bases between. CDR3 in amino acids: CASSQETGLGNTEAFF. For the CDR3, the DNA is TGTGCCAGCAGCCAAGAGACAGGCCTTGGGAACACTGAAGCTTTCTTT.

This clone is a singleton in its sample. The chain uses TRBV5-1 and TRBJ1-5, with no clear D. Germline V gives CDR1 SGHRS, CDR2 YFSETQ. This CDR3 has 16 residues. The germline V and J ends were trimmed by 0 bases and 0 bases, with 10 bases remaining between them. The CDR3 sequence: CASSLDWTDSNQPQHF. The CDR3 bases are TGCGCCAGCAGCTTGGACTGGACGGATAGCAATCAGCCCCAGCATTTT. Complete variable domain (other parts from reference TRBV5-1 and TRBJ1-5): KAGVTQTPRYLIKTRGQQVTLSCSPISGHRSVSWYQQTPGQGLQFLFEYFSETQRNKGNFPGRFSGRQFSNSRSEMNVSTLELGDSALYLCASSLDWTDSNQPQHFGDGTRLSIL.

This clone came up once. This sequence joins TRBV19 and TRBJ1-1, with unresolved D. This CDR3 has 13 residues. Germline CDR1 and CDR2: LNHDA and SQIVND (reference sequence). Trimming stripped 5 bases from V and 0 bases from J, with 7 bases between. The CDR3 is CASSASVNTEAFF. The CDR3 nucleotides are TGTGCCAGTAGTGCTTCGGTGAACACTGAAGCTTTCTTT.

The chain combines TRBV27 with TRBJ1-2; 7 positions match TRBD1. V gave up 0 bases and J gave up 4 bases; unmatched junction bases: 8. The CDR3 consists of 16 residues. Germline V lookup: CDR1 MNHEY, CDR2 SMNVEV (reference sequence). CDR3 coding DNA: TGTGCCAGCAGTTTATCCCGACAGGGTGGTTCCTATGGCTACACCTTC. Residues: CASSLSRQGGSYGYTF.

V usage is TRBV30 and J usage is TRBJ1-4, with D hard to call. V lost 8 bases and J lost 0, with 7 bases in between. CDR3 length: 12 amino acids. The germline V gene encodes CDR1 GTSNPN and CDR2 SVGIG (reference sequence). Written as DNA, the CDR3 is TGTGCCGTCGGACCAACTAATGAAAAACTGTTTTTT. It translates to CAVGPTNEKLFF.

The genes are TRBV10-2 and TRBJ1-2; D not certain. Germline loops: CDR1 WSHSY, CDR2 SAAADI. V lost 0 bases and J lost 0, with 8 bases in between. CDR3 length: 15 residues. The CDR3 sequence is CASSESRHSNYGYTF. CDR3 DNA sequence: TGCGCCAGCAGTGAGTCGCGGCACTCTAACTATGGCTACACCTTC.